The 8 T cell receptor beta chains in this list originate from one sample, sequenced in a study of blood T cell repertoires in COVID-19. Clones were read by immunoSEQ multiplex PCR, and TCRdb kept only the in-frame ones, dropping some. This table holds about 120,000 clones, 87% found once. Input material: peripheral blood. The receptors stem from a human donor in a cohort sampled during active COVID-19.

The chain uses TRBV5-1 and TRBJ1-4; D call uncertain. The CDR3 sequence is 16 residues long. Trimming took 2 bases from V and 0 from J, leaving 11 bases between them. The V gene's germline CDR1 is SGHRS and CDR2 YFSETQ. This CDR3 reads CASSFEGSATNEKLFF. The CDR3, as DNA: TGCGCCAGCAGCTTTGAGGGCTCTGCAACTAATGAAAAACTGTTTTTT. Full variable domain (outside the CDR3, taken from reference TRBV5-1 and TRBJ1-4): KAGVTQTPRYLIKTRGQQVTLSCSPISGHRSVSWYQQTPGQGLQFLFEYFSETQRNKGNFPGRFSGRQFSNSRSEMNVSTLELGDSALYLCASSFEGSATNEKLFFGSGTQLSVL.

This chain links TRBV3-1 (or the pseudogene TRBV3-2) with TRBJ1-2; the match to TRBD1 covers 10 bases. This CDR3 is built from 17 residues. Germline CDR1 LGHDT, CDR2 YNNKEL (reference sequence). With 0 bases clipped from V and 8 bases from J, the junction kept 12 bases outside the gene matches. Written as DNA, the CDR3 is TGTGCCAGCAGCCAAGATGGGACAGGGGATAAGTGGCAAGGCTACACCTTC. It yields the protein CASSQDGTGDKWQGYTF.

V usage is TRBV20-1 and J usage is TRBJ2-2, with TRBD1 identical over 9 bases. V dropped 6 bases and J dropped 9; count of bases not matched to a gene: 2. Germline CDR1 DFQATT, CDR2 SNEGSKA (reference sequence). This CDR3 has 11 amino acids. The CDR3 DNA sequence: TGCAGTGCGGGACAGGGAAGGGAGCTGTTTTTT. It specifies CSAGQGRELFF.

CDR3 DNA: TGTGCCAGTAGTATAGGACAGGGGGCCTACAATGAGCAGTTCTTC. It codes for CASSIGQGAYNEQFF. J is TRBJ2-1 and V is TRBV19; TRBD1 aligns across 9 bases. CDR3 length: 15 residues. Germline CDR1 is LNHDA and CDR2 is SQIVND (reference sequence). Germline trimming cut 1 base from V and 2 bases from J; bases unmatched to any gene: 0.

The V and J genes are TRBV19 and TRBJ1-3; 7 bases fit TRBD1. CDR1 and CDR2 (germline): LNHDA, SQIVND (reference sequence). There are 18 residues in the CDR3. The V segment lost 4 bases and the J segment 0 bases; nucleotides outside the gene matches: 12. In DNA form, the CDR3 reads TGTGCCAGTAGTAAAGGGACAGAATCTTCGAGCTCTGGAAACACCATATATTTT. It encodes CASSKGTESSSSGNTIYF.

The chain couples TRBV14 to TRBJ2-7; 12 bases are shared with TRBD1. The V segment lost 3 bases and the J segment 4 bases; nucleotides outside the gene matches: 4. Germline V lookup: CDR1 SGHDN, CDR2 FVKESK. The CDR3 spans 15 residues. Written as DNA, the CDR3 is TGTGCCAGCAGCCACGGGACAGGGGGCGGTTACGAGCAGTACTTC. Encoded protein: CASSHGTGGGYEQYF.

The V call is TRBV12-5, the J call TRBJ2-2; perhaps TRBD2 as D (5 bases). Deletions cut 1 base from V and 1 base from J, with 10 bases between. This CDR3 contains 16 residues. CDR1 is LGHNT and CDR2 is FRNRAP in the germline V gene. DNA for the CDR3: TGTGCTAGTGGTTTGGGGGCAGGACTGAACACCGGGGAGCTGTTTTTT. As protein: CASGLGAGLNTGELFF. The full variable domain, with the rest looked up from reference TRBV12-5 and TRBJ2-2, is DARVTQTPRHKVTEMGQEVTMRCQPILGHNTVFWYRQTMMQGLELLAYFRNRAPLDDSGMPKDRFSAEMPDATLATLKIQPSEPRDSAVYFCASGLGAGLNTGELFFGEGSRLTVL.

CDR3 nucleotides: TGCGCCAGCAGCTTGGTTGGGAGCTCTGGGGCCAACGTCCTGACTTTC. The encoded protein is CASSLVGSSGANVLTF. This chain connects TRBV5-1 to TRBJ2-6; TRBD2 is a possible D gene (5 bases). V lost 0 bases to trimming and J lost 0 bases, with 7 bases between them. Germline V lookup: CDR1 SGHRS, CDR2 YFSETQ. This CDR3 is built from 16 residues.